The T cell receptor beta chain described here comes from a study of beta chain features in type 1 diabetes. This clone was seen more than once but under ten times. Its target is not known. The V gene lost 5 bases and the J gene lost 9 bases, with 21 bases spanning the gap. The V gene's germline CDR1 is MNHEY and CDR2 SVGAGI. The CDR3 totals 15 residues. The whole isolated RNA underwent reverse transcription, so sequencing captured expressed TCRB transcripts. Data came from immunoSEQ multiplex PCR; TCRdb stores just in-frame clones and leaves some out. The table includes 100,000 to 150,000 clones, roughly 10% detected once. Study-level points and caveats: A moderate, significant TCRB CDR3 shortening appeared in type 1 diabetes across four CD4+ subsets.

Sequencing input: central memory CD4+ T cells from blood. The sequence derives from a man in his thirties or forties with type 1 diabetes. This chain uses TRBV6-5 with TRBJ2-3; possible D gene TRBD2, 5 bases. For the CDR3, the DNA is TGTGCCAGCAGTCCGAACACTAGAAGGGTAAAGACGCAGTATTTT. Its protein product is CASSPNTRRVKTQYF.